The 24 T cell receptor beta chains below all came from one sample that was sequenced in a study of cytomegalovirus exposure and HLA in healthy donors. The primer mix had 60 Vbeta and 13 Jbeta primers. Profiled with immunoSEQ multiplex PCR; TCRdb holds only in-frame clones, not every one. The sample contains some 150,000 clones, over 75% of which appear only once. Sequenced material: PBMCs. Receptors originate from a man aged 35-49 years in good health and CMV-seronegative.

The gene calls are TRBV30 and TRBJ2-7; tentative D call: TRBD1 (5 bases). CDR1 is GTSNPN and CDR2 is SVGIG in the germline V gene (reference sequence). V dropped 2 bases and J dropped 9 bases, with 20 bases sitting between them. This CDR3 has 14 residues. Here the CDR3 DNA reads TGTGCCTGGAGTCCCTCCCCGACAGCTCCGGGGCAGTACTTC. This codes for CAWSPSPTAPGQYF.

This rearrangement joins TRBV7-3 to TRBJ2-5; 7 bases are shared with TRBD1. Germline assignment: CDR1 SGHTA and CDR2 FQGTGA. CDR3 length: 15 residues. Trimming removed 6 bases from V and 4 bases from J; junction bases left unmatched: 11. The CDR3 protein is CASSPYRRGPETQYF. The DNA of the CDR3 is TGTGCCAGCAGTCCCTATCGAAGGGGGCCAGAGACCCAGTACTTC.

The genes are TRBV30 and TRBJ1-5; 8 nucleotides match TRBD1. Per germline, CDR1 GTSNPN and CDR2 SVGIG (reference sequence). V lost 5 bases to trimming and J lost 4 bases; unmatched junction nucleotides: 13. CDR3 length: 16 amino acids. The CDR3 loop reads CAWAPSWDRLNQPQHF. The CDR3, as DNA: TGTGCCTGGGCCCCGTCGTGGGACAGGCTTAATCAGCCCCAGCATTTT.

The CDR3: CASRPGNLPEKLFF. DNA for the CDR3: TGTGCCAGCAGGCCCGGGAACCTCCCTGAAAAACTGTTTTTT. V gene TRBV6-5 combines with J gene TRBJ1-4; no clear D gene. From germline, CDR1 is MNHEY and CDR2 SVGAGI. The CDR3 contains 14 residues. Deletions cut 6 bases from V and 7 bases from J, with 15 bases between.

The chain links TRBV10-2 to TRBJ2-7; 9 bases match TRBD1. CDR1 is WSHSY and CDR2 is SAAADI in the germline V gene. The CDR3 totals 14 residues. V was pared by 7 bases and J by 1 base, with 5 bases of the junction left unmatched. CDR3 nucleotide sequence: TGCGCCAGCACGGGGACAGGGAAATCCTACGAGCAGTACTTC. Its protein product is CASTGTGKSYEQYF.

In its sample, this clone was seen a few times. The chain links TRBV7-2 to TRBJ1-3; 9 bases are shared with TRBD1. The length of the CDR3 is 17 residues. Germline loops: CDR1 SGHTA, CDR2 FQGNSA. J was trimmed by 5 bases and V by 2 bases; bases with no gene match: 10. This CDR3 is CASSLSTPGQGRNTIYF. The CDR3 coding sequence is TGTGCCAGCAGCTTATCTACCCCGGGACAGGGTCGAAACACCATATATTTT. Based on the CDR3 plus reference TRBV7-2 and TRBJ1-3, the full variable domain is GAGVSQSPSNKVTEKGKDVELRCDPISGHTALYWYRQSLGQGLEFLIYFQGNSAPDKSGLPSDRFSAERTGGSVSTLTIQRTQQEDSAVYLCASSLSTPGQGRNTIYFGEGSWLTVV.

J is TRBJ2-2 and V is TRBV6-1; no clear D. From germline, CDR1 is MNHNS and CDR2 SASEGT. With 6 bases removed from V and 1 base from J, the gap between germline ends came to 12 bases. CDR3 length: 15 amino acids. The CDR3 spells CASRFVRWNTGELFF. The DNA for the CDR3 is TGTGCCAGCAGGTTCGTGCGCTGGAACACCGGGGAGCTGTTTTTT.

The V and J genes are TRBV9 and TRBJ1-2, with a tentative D call TRBD1 (6 bases). The V end was cut by 0 bases, the J end by 4 bases, with 16 bases between. Germline V CDR1 and CDR2: SGDLS, YYNGEE. The CDR3 has 16 amino acids. The CDR3 reads CASSVGGTLISYGYTF. In DNA form, the CDR3 reads TGTGCCAGCAGCGTAGGGGGGACACTGATTTCCTATGGCTACACCTTC.

The chain has TRBV19 and TRBJ2-7; TRBD1 agrees at 7 bases. Germline CDR1 and CDR2: LNHDA and SQIVND (reference sequence). The junction had 7 bases not matched to a gene; V was cut back by 5 bases and J by 6 bases. The CDR3 extends over 13 amino acids. The CDR3 here is CASSRDRVGEQYF. CDR3 sequence (DNA): TGTGCCAGTAGTCGTGACAGGGTGGGCGAGCAGTACTTC.

The chain combines TRBV29-1 with TRBJ2-2; D possibly corresponds to TRBD2 (6 bases). The CDR3 extends over 14 amino acids. Germline CDR1 reads SQVTM; CDR2 reads ANQGSEA. V lost 7 bases to trimming and J lost 5 bases, with 17 bases between them. Here the CDR3 DNA reads TGCAGCGCCGACGGAGGGTGGGGGACCGGGGAGCTGTTTTTT. This codes for CSADGGWGTGELFF.

This clone occurred a few times. The V call is TRBV5-4, the J call TRBJ1-1; TRBD1 matches at 7 bases. Trimming at V came to 3 bases and at J to 2 bases, leaving 7 bases not matched to a gene. The CDR3 is made up of 15 amino acids. CDR1 is SGHNT and CDR2 is YYREEE in the germline V gene (reference sequence). The CDR3 protein is CASSSRGQTNTEAFF. DNA for the CDR3: TGTGCCAGCAGCTCCCGGGGACAGACAAACACTGAAGCTTTCTTT.

The chain recombines TRBV23-1 with TRBJ1-2; TRBD1 agrees at 8 bases. TRBV23-1 is classed as an ORF, of uncertain function. With 9 bases clipped from V and 6 bases from J, the junction kept 9 bases outside the gene matches. The CDR3 totals 13 residues. The DNA of the CDR3 is TGCGCCAGTAAACATCGGACAGGGAATGGCTACACCTTC. Protein product: CASKHRTGNGYTF.

The chain links TRBV21-1 to TRBJ1-2; the listed D gene, TRBD1, was not tested against the DNA. TRBV21-1 is reported as a pseudogene. The CDR3 sequence is 19 residues long. CDR3 sequence reads: CASSNHLGFKQGSWYGYTF. CDR3 nucleotide sequence: TGTGCCAGCAGCAACCATCTAGGATTCAAGCAGGGAAGTTGGTATGGCTACACCTTC.

J is TRBJ2-7 and V is TRBV28, with D tentatively TRBD1 (5 bases). Trimming pared 2 bases from V and 3 bases from J, leaving 14 bases between. The CDR3 is made up of 15 amino acids. Germline loops: CDR1 MDHEN, CDR2 SYDVKM. In DNA form, the CDR3 reads TGTGCCAGCAGTTTAGTATCAGGGAACTTCTACGAGCAGTACTTC. It codes for CASSLVSGNFYEQYF.

V is TRBV10-3 and J is TRBJ2-5; 9 bases fit TRBD2. CDR3 length equals 13 residues. Germline V CDR1 and CDR2: ENHRY, SYGVKD. Written as DNA, the CDR3 is TGTGCTGCGCGGGAGGGGTGGGGAGAGACCCAGTACTTC. As protein: CAAREGWGETQYF.

The gene calls are TRBV9 and TRBJ2-3, with TRBD2 matching over 9 bases. V shed 3 bases and J 3 bases; nucleotides not matched to a gene: 5. CDR3 size: 15 residues. Germline V gives CDR1 SGDLS, CDR2 YYNGEE. The CDR3 loop is CASSGGLAITDTQYF. In DNA form, the CDR3 reads TGTGCCAGCAGCGGAGGACTAGCGATTACAGATACGCAGTATTTT.

Note on this clone: Additional DNA sequences in this sample encode the identical CDR3. This chain joins TRBV5-1 and TRBJ1-1; possible D gene TRBD1, 6 bases. Trimming pared 5 bases from V and 1 base from J, leaving 12 bases between. The CDR3 totals 14 residues. The germline gives CDR1 SGHRS, CDR2 YFSETQ. The CDR3 bases are TGCGCCAGCAGTTCCGGACAGCCGAACACTGAAGCTTTCTTT. It yields the protein CASSSGQPNTEAFF.

The chain has TRBV11-2 and TRBJ2-7; a possible D gene is TRBD1 (6 bases). The CDR3 sequence is 15 residues long. CDR1 and CDR2 from the germline V gene are SGHAT and FQNNGV. V dropped 6 bases and J dropped 2 bases, with 17 bases sitting between them. The CDR3 loop is CASREPGQGTYEQYF. CDR3 in DNA: TGTGCCAGCAGGGAGCCGGGGCAGGGGACCTACGAGCAGTACTTC.

The chain carries TRBV19 and TRBJ1-2, with TRBD1 matching 9 bases. J lost 2 bases, V lost 4 bases, and 14 bases had no gene match. Germline values: CDR1 LNHDA, CDR2 SQIVND (reference sequence). CDR3 length equals 18 residues. The CDR3 is CASSKTRGQGLQNYGYTF. The CDR3 bases are TGTGCCAGTAGTAAAACACGGGGACAGGGCCTCCAAAACTATGGCTACACCTTC.

V is TRBV11-1 and J is TRBJ2-5, with D possibly TRBD1 on 7 matching bases. Trimming left V 3 bases short and J 5 bases short, with 10 bases between. This CDR3 has 13 amino acids. The germline V gene encodes CDR1 SGHAT and CDR2 FQDESV (reference sequence). The CDR3 DNA is TGTGCCAGCAGCTTCAGGGGGGAGGAGACCCAGTACTTC. The encoded protein is CASSFRGEETQYF.

V gene TRBV5-4 combines with J gene TRBJ1-1; a weak D match, TRBD1 (5 bases). CDR1 and CDR2 from the germline V gene are SGHNT and YYREEE (reference sequence). The CDR3 extends over 14 amino acids. V was pared by 5 bases and J by 0 bases, with 11 bases between. The CDR3 region has the DNA TGTGCCAGCAGAGGGGACTTTTTGAACACTGAAGCTTTCTTT. This translates into CASRGDFLNTEAFF.

This clone was observed a handful of times. The chain carries TRBV6-6 and TRBJ1-1; D uncertain. V gave up 10 bases and J gave up 5 bases, with 8 bases separating them. The CDR3 consists of 10 residues. In germline, CDR1 is MNHNY, CDR2 SVGAGI (reference sequence). CDR3 sequence: CATLRTEAFF. CDR3 sequence (DNA): TGTGCCACCTTGAGGACTGAAGCTTTCTTT.

The rearrangement links TRBV19 to TRBJ1-6, with D perhaps TRBD1 (5 bases). Germline-derived CDR1 and CDR2 are LNHDA and SQIVND (reference sequence). V was trimmed by 3 bases and J by 11 bases, leaving 23 bases between them. The CDR3 sequence is 17 residues long. CDR3 loop: CASSIRGPAPGGTPLHF. The CDR3 nucleotides read TGTGCCAGTAGTATTCGGGGCCCGGCGCCGGGGGGTACACCCCTCCACTTT.

The gene calls are TRBV25-1 and TRBJ1-6, with D hard to call. Germline V gives CDR1 MGHDK, CDR2 SYGVNS. V shed 1 base and J shed 8 bases, with 6 bases lying between them. CDR3 size: 13 residues. CDR3 in DNA: TGTGCCAGCAGTGAATCGGTCTATTCACCCCTCCACTTT. It codes for CASSESVYSPLHF.